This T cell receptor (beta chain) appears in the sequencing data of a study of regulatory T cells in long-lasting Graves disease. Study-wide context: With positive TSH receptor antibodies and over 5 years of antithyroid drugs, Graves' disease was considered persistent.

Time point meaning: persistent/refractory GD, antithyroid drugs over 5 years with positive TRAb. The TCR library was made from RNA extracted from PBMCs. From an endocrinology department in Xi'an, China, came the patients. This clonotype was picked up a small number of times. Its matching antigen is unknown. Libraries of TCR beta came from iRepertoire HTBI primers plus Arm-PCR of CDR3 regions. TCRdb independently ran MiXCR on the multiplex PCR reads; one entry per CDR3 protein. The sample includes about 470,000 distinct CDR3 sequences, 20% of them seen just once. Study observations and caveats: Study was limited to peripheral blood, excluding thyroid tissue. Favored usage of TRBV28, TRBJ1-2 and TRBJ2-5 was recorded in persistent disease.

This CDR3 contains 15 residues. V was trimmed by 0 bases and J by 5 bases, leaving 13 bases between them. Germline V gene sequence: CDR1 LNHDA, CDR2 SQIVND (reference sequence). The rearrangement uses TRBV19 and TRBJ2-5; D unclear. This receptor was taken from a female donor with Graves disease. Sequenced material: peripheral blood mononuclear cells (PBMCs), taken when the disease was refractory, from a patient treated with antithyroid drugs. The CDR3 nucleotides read TGTGCCAGTAGTATAGATCGGGTGGAATCGGAGACCCAGTACTTC. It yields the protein CASSIDRVESETQYF.